The TCR beta chain described here comes from a study of T cell responses to AZD1222 COVID-19 vaccine. Of note for this clone: The antigen remains undetermined.

Repertoires were generated with immunoSEQ multiplex PCR, while TCRdb's copy carries only in-frame clones and drops some. The sample contains around 120,000 clones, about 90% of which appear only once. Findings of the study overall: Repertoire collection took place solely once the T cell response had peaked.

CDR1 is MNHEY, CDR2 SMNVEV, per germline (reference sequence). This CDR3 spans 13 amino acids. V shed 6 bases and J 7 bases; nucleotides not matched to a gene: 7. The TCR comes from an adult in good health. The V and J genes are TRBV27 and TRBJ1-2; 8 nucleotides align to TRBD1. Material: peripheral blood, obtained on day 0 of AZD1222 vaccination. The CDR3 nucleotides are TGTGCCAGCAGGCCACAAACAGGGGGTGGCTACACCTTC. This translates into CASRPQTGGGYTF.